Following are 2 T cell receptor beta chains from one sample sequenced in a study of shared clonotypes between healthy human individuals. Clones were read by immunoSEQ multiplex PCR, and TCRdb kept only the in-frame ones, dropping some. In the table there are around 350,000 clones, about 73% of which are singletons. Sequenced material: memory CD4+ T cells sorted from blood. Subset here: CD45RA-negative fraction. The receptors stem from a young man in good health.

The V gene is TRBV29-1, the J gene TRBJ2-3; perhaps TRBD2 as D (6 bases). The CDR3 covers 14 residues. The germline V gene encodes CDR1 SQVTM and CDR2 ANQGSEA. Trimming removed 0 bases at V and 4 bases at J, with 11 bases between. CDR3 in DNA: TGCAGCGTTGAAGACGGGAGTAGCGCAGATACGCAGTATTTT. Translating it yields CSVEDGSSADTQYF.

The V call is TRBV5-1, the J call TRBJ2-1; D not resolved. V lost 1 base to trimming and J lost 4 bases, with 15 bases between them. The CDR3 loop spans 16 amino acids. Germline lookup yields CDR1 SGHRS and CDR2 YFSETQ. CDR3 sequence reads: CASSLRFVTEYNEQFF. As DNA, the CDR3 is TGCGCCAGCAGCTTGCGGTTCGTAACCGAATACAATGAGCAGTTCTTC. The full variable domain, in which reference TRBV5-1 and TRBJ2-1 provide the parts outside the CDR3, is KAGVTQTPRYLIKTRGQQVTLSCSPISGHRSVSWYQQTPGQGLQFLFEYFSETQRNKGNFPGRFSGRQFSNSRSEMNVSTLELGDSALYLCASSLRFVTEYNEQFFGPGTRLTVL.